The 12 T cell receptor beta chains given below trace back to one sample, sequenced in a study of cytomegalovirus exposure and HLA in healthy donors. The primer mix had 60 Vbeta and 13 Jbeta primers. Produced via immunoSEQ multiplex PCR; TCRdb's table is partial and in-frame only. Altogether 90,000 to 140,000 clones are present, 69% being singletons, with the ten largest covering approximately 3%. Sequencing input: PBMCs. These receptors all come from a young man in good health and CMV-seronegative.

The rearrangement joins TRBV28 to TRBJ1-1; D uncertain. CDR3 length: 15 amino acids. Per the germline V gene, CDR1 is MDHEN and CDR2 is SYDVKM. Trimming pared 5 bases from V and 0 bases from J, leaving 13 bases between. The CDR3 nucleotides are TGTGCCAGCAGTCCCCTGAGGGCGATGAACACTGAAGCTTTCTTT. This translates into CASSPLRAMNTEAFF. The full variable domain, with the rest looked up from reference TRBV28 and TRBJ1-1, is DVKVTQSSRYLVKRTGEKVFLECVQDMDHENMFWYRQDPGLGLRLIYFSYDVKMKEKGDIPEGYSVSREKKERFSLILESASTNQTSMYLCASSPLRAMNTEAFFGQGTRLTVV.

This clone was seen only a few times. The CDR3 here is CASSLFGQGSSYEQYF. The CDR3 nucleotides are TGTGCCAGCAGCCTATTCGGACAGGGGAGCTCCTACGAGCAGTACTTC. This chain connects TRBV7-9 to TRBJ2-5, with 9 bases fitting TRBD1. The J call may not be correct, given that the DNA end is closer to TRBJ2-7. This CDR3 region has 16 residues. The germline gives CDR1 SEHNR, CDR2 FQNEAQ (reference sequence).

V is TRBV9 and J is TRBJ1-1, with 8 nucleotides matching TRBD1. This CDR3 contains 15 residues. Germline V gene data show CDR1 as SGDLS and CDR2 as YYNGEE. The ends lost 0 bases at V and 4 bases at J; junction bases unmatched: 5. The CDR3 loop reads CASSVGDRGATEAFF. CDR3 in DNA: TGTGCCAGCAGCGTAGGAGACAGGGGCGCCACTGAAGCTTTCTTT.

This clone has only a few counts. The rearrangement uses TRBV11-1 and TRBJ2-2; TRBD1 agrees at 11 bases. Germline-derived CDR1 and CDR2 are SGHAT and FQDESV (reference sequence). The trim removed 3 bases at V and 5 bases at J, leaving 5 bases unmatched. The CDR3 is 16 amino acids. CDR3 sequence reads: CASSFGDRGITGELFF. The CDR3 DNA follows: TGTGCCAGCAGCTTTGGGGACAGGGGGATTACCGGGGAGCTGTTTTTT.

This chain joins TRBV27 and TRBJ2-1; 10 bases are shared with TRBD2. After removal of 5 bases from V and 7 bases from J, the junction contained 11 bases not matched to a gene. Germline CDR1 reads MNHEY; CDR2 reads SMNVEV (reference sequence). CDR3 length: 16 residues. This CDR3 reads CASSQGTSVMGNEQFF. The CDR3, as DNA: TGTGCCAGCAGTCAGGGGACTAGCGTCATGGGGAATGAGCAGTTCTTC.

The V call is TRBV18, the J call TRBJ1-3; 7 nucleotides match TRBD1. Germline CDR1 KGHSH, CDR2 LQKENI. This CDR3 spans 16 amino acids. The V gene end was trimmed by 3 bases and the J gene end by 4 bases; junction bases not matched to a gene: 9. The DNA for the CDR3 is TGTGCCAGCTCACCGCGGACAGGAACGGACGGAAACACCATATATTTT. Protein sequence: CASSPRTGTDGNTIYF.

This clone has more than one count but fewer than ten. One end of the junction varies from germline; a read error may be responsible. The V and J genes are TRBV5-5 and TRBJ1-2; TRBD1 matches at 7 bases. The CDR3 totals 17 residues. Germline V gene data show CDR1 as SGHKS and CDR2 as YYEKEE (reference sequence). The CDR3 sequence: CASSQDEGALGVYGYTF. CDR3 sequence (DNA): TGCGCCAGCAGCCAAGATGAGGGGGCTCTAGGGGTCTATGGCTACACCTTC. Together with reference TRBV5-5 and TRBJ1-2, the CDR3 gives the full variable domain: DAGVTQSPTHLIKTRGQQVTLRCSPISGHKSVSWYQQVLGQGPQFIFQYYEKEERGRGNFPDRFSARQFPNYSSELNVNALLLGDSALYLCASSQDEGALGVYGYTFGSGTRLTVV.

The chain is built from TRBV5-4 and TRBJ2-2; D uncertain. Deletions cut 0 bases from V and 6 bases from J, with 6 bases between. Germline CDR1 and CDR2: SGHNT and YYREEE (reference sequence). This CDR3 spans 13 amino acids. The CDR3 sequence: CASSLASAGELFF. CDR3 nucleotide sequence: TGTGCCAGCAGCTTGGCTTCGGCCGGGGAGCTGTTTTTT. The full variable domain, rest sourced from reference TRBV5-4 and TRBJ2-2, is ETGVTQSPTHLIKTRGQQVTLRCSSQSGHNTVSWYQQALGQGPQFIFQYYREEENGRGNFPPRFSGLQFPNYSSELNVNALELDDSALYLCASSLASAGELFFGEGSRLTVL.

V and J are TRBV5-6 and TRBJ1-1; tentative D call: TRBD1 (6 bases). The CDR3 has 16 residues. The V and J ends lost 0 bases and 1 base respectively, with 13 bases between them. CDR1 SGHDT and CDR2 YYEEEE come from the germline V gene. The CDR3 region has the DNA TGTGCCAGCAGCTTGGGCCCAGGGGCATCGAACACTGAAGCTTTCTTT. This translates into CASSLGPGASNTEAFF.

This chain joins TRBV7-9 and TRBJ1-1; D is unresolved. CDR3 size: 14 residues. Per the germline V gene, CDR1 is SEHNR and CDR2 is FQNEAQ (reference sequence). Trimming removed 3 bases at V and 1 base at J, with 9 bases between. The CDR3 sequence: CASSFRNRNTEAFF. Written as DNA, the CDR3 is TGTGCCAGCAGCTTTCGGAACAGGAACACTGAAGCTTTCTTT.

This clone has just a few counts. At one boundary the junction diverges from the germline segment, which might be a read error. V and J are TRBV20-1 and TRBJ1-1; no definite D call. The CDR3 length is 11 residues. Per the germline V gene, CDR1 is DFQATT and CDR2 is SNEGSKA (reference sequence). The CDR3 is CSARDREWRVF. CDR3 in DNA: TGCAGTGCTAGAGATAGGGAGTGGCGGGTCTTT.

This chain connects TRBV2 to TRBJ1-2; 9 bases are a match to TRBD1. The CDR3 is 12 amino acids. The junction had 4 bases not matched to a gene; V was cut back by 6 bases and J by 8 bases. CDR1 is SNHLY, CDR2 FYNNEI, per germline. The CDR3 is CASRGQGGGYTF. DNA of the CDR3: TGTGCCAGCAGGGGACAGGGTGGCGGCTACACCTTC.